This T cell receptor (beta chain) was captured in a study of T cell responses to AZD1222 COVID-19 vaccine (dated by TCRdb to about 2021). As for the study more broadly: AZD1222 recipients given second doses at about 4 weeks or at about 12 weeks were pooled, since spike-specific TCR depth and breadth were not found to differ between the two schedules. Trial participants were enrolled into age subgroups of 18-55, 56-69 and 70-plus years, which contained approximately 150, 30 and 60 TCR-sequenced participants, respectively. A total of 233 trial participants underwent TCR sequencing, of whom 200 to 220 had received two doses of AZD1222 and around 25 had received two doses of the MenACWY control vaccine.

Study-wide findings and limitations: Because no day 14 peak-response samples were available, the repertoires could be characterized only after the peak T cell response. After two AZD1222 doses, both the breadth and the depth of spike-specific TCRs were significantly higher than at day 0 and than in MenACWY recipients. The 56-69-year group was small, and its depth increase did not reach significance, likely because of low power. Conclusions about previously exposed vaccinees were limited because only a handful of AZD1222 recipients were SARS-CoV-2 seropositive at baseline. Most participants were white British and females outnumbered males, and the authors suggested that clonal diversity may have been underestimated. Epitopes outside the regions mutated in the B.1.351 and B.1.1.7 variants were reportedly recognized by nearly half of the unique spike-specific TCRs. The vaccine-associated CD4 TCRs covered the entire spike protein, and the dominant responses fell in regions 160-218 and 743-854.

A word on this clone: It lacks a known antigen. No base qualities exist here, and no much larger clone lies one base off it.

This sample's time point label indicates: baseline before first vaccination. Vaccinee samples were obtained from the UK trials COV001 and COV002, which included a single-blind randomized controlled phase 2/3 trial of AZD1222 (ChAdOx1 nCoV-19) in healthy adults. For TCRbeta chain sequencing, PBMC samples were collected from trial participants at day 0 and at day 28 after the second dose. CDR1 SQVTM and CDR2 ANQGSEA are derived from the germline V gene. The CDR3 runs 10 residues from the cysteine to the phenylalanine. Only the CDR3 portion is preserved as DNA: 30 bases, with reading frame beginning at the first base. V loses 4 bases, J loses 3 bases, and the germline ends lie 4 bases apart. The CDR3 regions of human TCRbeta chains were analyzed by immunosequencing. Processing in the source paper ran as follows. TCRs in the repertoires were matched against a reference library of SARS-CoV-2-specific TCRs that had been generated with the MIRA antigen-specificity platform. Breadth was defined as the fraction of unique TCRs that were SARS-CoV-2-associated, and depth was defined as the fraction of total T cells that were SARS-CoV-2-associated. Each spike-specific TCR was assigned to its reactive spike region and to a CD4 or CD8 class using the MIRA data. Log10-transformed breadth and depth values were compared by one-way ANOVA with Sidak's multiple comparisons tests. TCRdb provides this immuneACCESS table in a form limited to in-frame rearrangements. Some clones are lacking; in checked studies, under half of them reflect an unresolved V gene, and why the rest are absent is not known. V and J calls and clone size are given by that table; D and trimming were obtained from the DNA. The sample table holds about 110,000 clones, of which roughly nine tenths were seen once. The top ten clonotypes cover 5% to 5.5% of the sample.

The receptor was isolated from an adult in good health. This sequence uses TRBV29-1 and TRBJ2-7, with no confident D gene call. The specimen comprised peripheral blood, sampled on day 0 of AZD1222 vaccination. The bases are TGCAGCGTTGCGGACTACGAGCAGTACTTC. Its translation reads: CSVADYEQYF.